The 3 T cell receptor beta chains given below trace back to one sample, sequenced in a study of T cells after posttransplantation cyclophosphamide. The method was immunoSEQ multiplex PCR; TCRdb's version includes in-frame clones alone and lacks a portion of them. Recorded here are approximately 7,500 clones, none singletons. A marrow graft followed busulfan-fludarabine conditioning, with cyclophosphamide on days +3 and +4. This specimen consisted of PBMCs, obtained after allogeneic stem cell transplant with posttransplant cyclophosphamide. All receptors come from a male patient in his late teens or twenties who received an allogeneic stem cell transplant from an unrelated donor, was CMV-positive, and had acute and chronic GVHD. The T cells may partly be graft donor cells.

This clone was detected many times. V and J are TRBV7-6 and TRBJ1-1; D gene unclear. V was shortened by 2 bases and J by 5 bases, with 9 bases between the two germline ends. Germline CDR1 SGHVS, CDR2 FNYEAQ. The CDR3 is made up of 13 amino acids. CDR3 amino acids: CASSLSGGTEAFF. The CDR3 DNA follows: TGTGCCAGCAGCTTATCAGGAGGAACTGAAGCTTTCTTT. Combining the CDR3 with reference TRBV7-6 and TRBJ1-1 gives the whole variable domain GAGVSQSPRYKVTKRGQDVALRCDPISGHVSLYWYRQALGQGPEFLTYFNYEAQQDKSGLPNDRFSAERPEGSISTLTIQRTEQRDSAMYRCASSLSGGTEAFFGQGTRLTVV.

The sample holds many counts of this clone. The V call is TRBV9, the J call TRBJ1-1, with a possible D match to TRBD1 (6 bases). The CDR3 has 13 amino acids. The germline V and J ends were trimmed by 0 bases and 11 bases, with 14 bases remaining between them. The germline gives CDR1 SGDLS, CDR2 YYNGEE. In nucleotides, the CDR3 is TGTGCCAGCAGCGTAGAAGCACAGGGCTATGCTTTCTTT. It yields the protein CASSVEAQGYAFF.

A few counts support this clone. The J gene is TRBJ1-1, the V gene TRBV7-9; TRBD1 is a possible D gene (6 bases). V was pared by 2 bases and J by 4 bases, with 14 bases between. The length of the CDR3 is 15 residues. In germline, CDR1 is SEHNR, CDR2 FQNEAQ (reference sequence). The CDR3 loop reads CASSLIGQSSTEAFF. In DNA form, the CDR3 reads TGTGCCAGCAGCTTAATTGGACAGAGTTCCACTGAAGCTTTCTTT.